Below are 22 T cell receptor beta chains sequenced from a single sample in a study of metastatic and nonmetastatic thyroid tumors. MiXCR was used by TCRdb to re-call the PCR reads. Of about 24,000 clones in the sample, around a fifth were seen once. All patients were treatment-naive before thyroid surgery. The sample taken for sequencing was blood. These TCRs come from a male donor with papillary thyroid cancer or a benign thyroid nodule (not recorded which). Some clones in this sample may be carry-over from other donors' samples.

This clone has only a few counts. One junction end does not reproduce the germline sequence, and a read error may be involved. The J gene is TRBJ2-1, the V gene TRBV24-1, with 8 bases identical to TRBD2. This CDR3 region has 15 residues. CDR1 and CDR2 (germline): KGHDR, SFDVKD. This chain's CDR3 is CATSDWNSGNNEQFF. The CDR3 DNA is TGCGCCACCAGTGATTGGAATAGCGGGAACAATGAGCAGTTCTTC.

This clone occurred many times. This chain joins TRBV9 and TRBJ1-3, with D maybe TRBD1 (5 bases). Germline values: CDR1 SGDLS, CDR2 YYNGEE. V lost 7 bases to trimming and J lost 0 bases, with 14 bases between them. The CDR3 totals 15 residues. CDR3 bases: TGTGCCAGCCGTCCCGGGGGGAACTCTGGAAACACCATATATTTT. It encodes CASRPGGNSGNTIYF.

This clone rates as medium-sized. The chain combines TRBV28 with TRBJ1-5; TRBD1 matches 9 bases. Germline V gene data show CDR1 as MDHEN and CDR2 as SYDVKM. The CDR3 covers 14 residues. V gave up 6 bases and J gave up 4 bases; unmatched junction bases: 4. The CDR3 region is CASSTGTGNQPQHF. As DNA, the CDR3 is TGTGCCAGCAGCACCGGGACAGGGAATCAGCCCCAGCATTTT.

Note on this clone: The junction and the germline gene differ at one end; a read error may be behind it. The chain carries TRBV5-1 and TRBJ1-1; TRBD1 might be the D (5 bases). The CDR3 length is 15 residues. Per the germline V gene, CDR1 is SGHRS and CDR2 is YFSETQ. CDR3 bases: TGCGCCAGCAGTTTGGGCCTCCAGGGAATGACTGAAGCTTTGTTT. Protein sequence: CASSLGLQGMTEALF.

This clone was seen at least ten times. The chain links TRBV2 to TRBJ2-7; possibly TRBD1 or TRBD2 for D (5 bases each). From germline, CDR1 is SNHLY and CDR2 FYNNEI. This CDR3 has 13 residues. V lost 5 bases to trimming and J lost 4 bases, with 12 bases between them. CDR3 DNA: TGTGCCAGCAGTCGGGGCCAGGAGTACGAGCAGTACTTC. It translates to CASSRGQEYEQYF.

In its sample, this clone was seen many times. The gene calls are TRBV30 and TRBJ2-7; D could derive from TRBD1 or TRBD2 (7 bases each). Trimming removed 5 bases from V and 11 bases from J, with 19 bases in between. The CDR3 is 12 residues long. Germline lookup yields CDR1 GTSNPN and CDR2 SVGIG (reference sequence). For the CDR3, the DNA is TGTGCCTGGGAGAGAGGGGGCCGGGAGGAGTACTTC. This sequence encodes CAWERGGREEYF.

This chain links TRBV6-1 with TRBJ2-3, with D tentatively TRBD1 (5 bases). The CDR3 consists of 14 residues. CDR1 is MNHNS, CDR2 SASEGT, per germline. The V gene lost 6 bases and the J gene lost 4 bases, with 14 bases spanning the gap. Here the CDR3 reads CASRRQGRSDTQYF. In DNA form, the CDR3 reads TGTGCCAGCAGAAGGCAGGGAAGGTCAGATACGCAGTATTTT.

The sample holds many counts of this clone. For the CDR3, the DNA is TGCAGCGGGGCGTCCGGAGTCGACACTGAAGCTTTCTTT. Residues: CSGASGVDTEAFF. The chain has TRBV29-1 and TRBJ1-1; D not resolved. V gave up 7 bases and J gave up 3 bases, with 15 bases separating them. Germline lookup yields CDR1 SQVTM and CDR2 ANQGSEA. The CDR3 consists of 13 residues.

V is TRBV5-1 and J is TRBJ2-1, with TRBD1 matching over 8 bases. V gave up 2 bases and J gave up 5 bases; unmatched junction bases: 6. Germline V lookup: CDR1 SGHRS, CDR2 YFSETQ. CDR3 length equals 15 residues. The CDR3 DNA sequence: TGCGCCAGCAGCTTTCTGACAGGGGCCCACAATGAGCAGTTCTTC. It is translated as CASSFLTGAHNEQFF.

This clone showed up just a few times. V gene TRBV6-4 combines with J gene TRBJ1-6; 9 bases line up with TRBD1. The junction had 6 bases not matched to a gene; V was cut back by 5 bases and J by 10 bases. The CDR3 runs 14 residues. The germline gives CDR1 MRHNA, CDR2 SNTAGT. The CDR3: CASSTGQGRSPLHF. CDR3 nucleotide sequence: TGTGCCAGCAGTACAGGACAGGGGCGGTCACCCCTCCACTTT.

This clone was detected only once. The CDR3, as DNA: TGTGCCTGGAGTCCGGGGGTTGGGCCCAATGAGCAGTTCTTC. It encodes CAWSPGVGPNEQFF. The V gene is TRBV30, the J gene TRBJ2-5; a weak D match, TRBD2 (6 bases). The J call may be mistaken, given a closer DNA end match to TRBJ2-1. In germline, CDR1 is GTSNPN, CDR2 SVGIG (reference sequence). The CDR3 is 14 amino acids.

In this sample, this clone turned up many times. J is TRBJ2-7 and V is TRBV7-8; perhaps TRBD1 as D (7 bases). This CDR3 comprises 15 residues. The V end was cut by 5 bases, the J end by 4 bases, with 18 bases between. CDR1 is SGHVS, CDR2 FQNEAQ, per germline. The CDR3 sequence is CASSQAQGTLYEQYF. DNA for the CDR3: TGTGCCAGCAGCCAAGCACAGGGGACTTTGTACGAGCAGTACTTC.

This clone was counted a few times. This chain joins TRBV27 and TRBJ1-2; 8 bases map to TRBD1. Germline V gene sequence: CDR1 MNHEY, CDR2 SMNVEV (reference sequence). The CDR3 extends over 15 amino acids. The V gene end was trimmed by 5 bases and the J gene end by 4 bases; junction bases not matched to a gene: 9. The DNA for the CDR3 is TGTGCCAGCAGTCGGACAGGGACGGGGGTCTATGGCTACACCTTC. The encoded protein is CASSRTGTGVYGYTF.

This clone has at least ten counts. The chain joins TRBV28 to TRBJ1-5, with a weak D call TRBD1 (6 bases). The CDR3 is made up of 15 amino acids. Germline loops: CDR1 MDHEN, CDR2 SYDVKM. V lost 1 base and J lost 7, with 14 bases in between. The CDR3 protein is CASSLFGTRGQPQHF. Here the CDR3 DNA reads TGTGCCAGCAGTTTATTCGGGACAAGGGGCCAGCCCCAGCATTTT. Full variable domain (rest looked up from reference TRBV28 and TRBJ1-5): DVKVTQSSRYLVKRTGEKVFLECVQDMDHENMFWYRQDPGLGLRLIYFSYDVKMKEKGDIPEGYSVSREKKERFSLILESASTNQTSMYLCASSLFGTRGQPQHFGDGTRLSIL.

This clone was observed many times. This chain connects TRBV6-1 to TRBJ1-1, with 8 bases fitting TRBD1. This CDR3 comprises 14 residues. The germline V gene has CDR1 MNHNS and CDR2 SASEGT. J was trimmed by 6 bases and V by 2 bases; bases with no gene match: 5. The CDR3 here is CASSEHRGMSEAFF. As DNA, the CDR3 is TGTGCCAGCAGTGAACACAGGGGGATGTCTGAAGCTTTCTTT.

This clone counts as medium-sized. This chain uses TRBV27 with TRBJ2-7, with a possible D match to TRBD2 (5 bases). The CDR3 consists of 13 residues. V lost 5 bases, J lost 6 bases, and 14 bases lay in between. The germline V gene encodes CDR1 MNHEY and CDR2 SMNVEV (reference sequence). CDR3 nucleotide sequence: TGTGCCAGCAGTCGCTCCGGGGTGGGCGAGCAGTACTTC. As protein: CASSRSGVGEQYF.

The chain joins TRBV19 to TRBJ2-3, with 12 positions matching TRBD2. This CDR3 is built from 16 residues. With V trimmed by 6 bases and J by 6 bases, 10 bases remained unmatched. The germline V gene encodes CDR1 LNHDA and CDR2 SQIVND (reference sequence). The CDR3 loop is CASRPGLAGSIDTQYF. Here the CDR3 DNA reads TGTGCCAGTAGACCCGGACTAGCGGGATCTATTGATACGCAGTATTTT.

This clone counts as medium-sized. The V call is TRBV28, the J call TRBJ2-1; 7 bases fit TRBD2. The germline V gene encodes CDR1 MDHEN and CDR2 SYDVKM. After removal of 3 bases from V and 7 bases from J, the junction contained 3 bases not matched to a gene. The CDR3 contains 13 residues. In nucleotides, the CDR3 is TGTGCCAGCAGTTTGGGGGGGGGTAATGAGCAGTTCTTC. Its translation: CASSLGGGNEQFF.

By proportion, this clone is medium-sized. This chain joins TRBV6-1 and TRBJ2-2, with 12 bases identical to TRBD2. The CDR3 is made up of 16 amino acids. Germline V gene sequence: CDR1 MNHNS, CDR2 SASEGT. V lost 5 bases and J lost 1; bases outside the gene matches: 2. Here the CDR3 DNA reads TGTGCCAGCAGTAAGGGACTAGCGGGGAACACCGGGGAGCTGTTTTTT. Its translation: CASSKGLAGNTGELFF.

This clone was observed once. V gene TRBV3-1 combines with J gene TRBJ1-2; weak D call: TRBD1 (6 bases). CDR1 and CDR2 (germline): LGHDT, YNNKEL (reference sequence). The CDR3 has 14 residues. V was pared by 1 base and J by 11 bases, with 17 bases between. The CDR3 coding sequence is TGTGCCAGCAGCCAAGCGTCGGGGCAGGGGCTATACACCTTC. This sequence encodes CASSQASGQGLYTF. Based on the CDR3 plus reference TRBV3-1 and TRBJ1-2, the full variable domain is DTAVSQTPKYLVTQMGNDKSIKCEQNLGHDTMYWYKQDSKKFLKIMFSYNNKELIINETVPNRFSPKSPDKAHLNLHINSLELGDSAVYFCASSQASGQGLYTFGSGTRLTVV.

This clone is medium-sized within its sample. This rearrangement joins TRBV27 to TRBJ2-7; D not resolved. V was trimmed by 2 bases and J by 1 base, leaving 6 bases between them. CDR1 is MNHEY, CDR2 SMNVEV, per germline (reference sequence). This CDR3 has 13 residues. In nucleotides, the CDR3 is TGTGCCAGCAGTTTAGGGCTATCCTACGAGCAGTACTTC. It is translated as CASSLGLSYEQYF.

This clone was detected ten times or more. The chain employs TRBV9 and TRBJ2-1; D may match TRBD1 or TRBD2 (6 bases each). This CDR3 spans 15 amino acids. Deletions cut 0 bases from V and 8 bases from J, with 15 bases between. Per the germline V gene, CDR1 is SGDLS and CDR2 is YYNGEE. The CDR3 loop reads CASSVEGGVAYEQFF. Written as DNA, the CDR3 is TGTGCCAGCAGCGTAGAGGGGGGAGTGGCCTATGAGCAGTTCTTC.